These 21 T cell receptor beta chains originate from one sample sequenced in a study of blood T cell repertoires in COVID-19. Assay: immunoSEQ multiplex PCR; the TCRdb copy retains only in-frame clones and omits some. Of more than 85,000 clones listed, 70% to 90% are singletons. What was sequenced was peripheral blood. These receptors were obtained from a man aged 45-65 years with active COVID-19.

The gene calls are TRBV5-1 and TRBJ2-7, with a possible D match to TRBD1 (6 bases). The CDR3 covers 14 residues. The germline gives CDR1 SGHRS, CDR2 YFSETQ. Trimming left V 0 bases short and J 1 base short, with 8 bases between. CDR3 sequence: CASSLVQGSYEQYF. CDR3 DNA sequence: TGCGCCAGCAGCTTGGTTCAGGGGTCCTACGAGCAGTACTTC.

The gene calls are TRBV6-5 and TRBJ2-7; 7 bases fit TRBD1. From germline, CDR1 is MNHEY and CDR2 SVGAGI. The length of the CDR3 is 12 residues. V gave up 6 bases and J gave up 6 bases; unmatched junction bases: 5. CDR3 nucleotides: TGTGCCAGCAGCCTGAGACAGGGCGAGCAGTACTTC. This codes for CASSLRQGEQYF.

This rearrangement joins TRBV7-8 to TRBJ1-3; unclear D gene. Germline CDR1 is SGHVS and CDR2 is FQNEAQ. V lost 4 bases and J 0 bases, leaving 7 bases between the germline ends. The CDR3 spans 14 residues. CDR3 sequence: CASSSQSSGNTIYF. CDR3 coding DNA: TGTGCCAGCAGCTCACAGAGCTCTGGAAACACCATATATTTT.

A few counts support this clone. Here the CDR3 reads CAWSKLRYGNTIYF. The CDR3 bases are TGTGCCTGGAGTAAGCTCCGCTATGGAAACACCATATATTTT. J is TRBJ1-3 and V is TRBV30; D is unresolved. The length of the CDR3 is 14 residues. CDR1 is GTSNPN, CDR2 SVGIG, per germline (reference sequence). V lost 2 bases to trimming and J lost 3 bases, with 11 bases between them.

The genes are TRBV2 and TRBJ2-5; 8 bases align to TRBD1. V lost 6 bases, J lost 3 bases, and 3 bases stayed unmatched. The CDR3 extends over 13 amino acids. CDR1 is SNHLY, CDR2 FYNNEI, per germline. Here the CDR3 DNA reads TGTGCCAGCAGCGTGGACAGGGAAGAGACCCAGTACTTC. It yields the protein CASSVDREETQYF.

This chain joins TRBV4-1 and TRBJ1-2; 8 nucleotides match TRBD1. Losses at the gene ends were 6 bases for V and 4 bases for J; bases not matched to a gene: 13. Per germline, CDR1 MGHRA and CDR2 YSYEKL. The CDR3 consists of 16 residues. CDR3 coding DNA: TGCGCCAGCAGGCTGGCCGCGGACAGGGATCCCTATGGCTACACCTTC. Its translation: CASRLAADRDPYGYTF.

The chain joins TRBV7-3 to TRBJ2-1; D is unclear. V lost 5 bases and J 0 bases, leaving 5 bases between the germline ends. The CDR3 has 13 amino acids. Germline V CDR1 and CDR2: SGHTA, FQGTGA. The CDR3 DNA reads TGTGCCAGCAGCCCGGGCTCCTACAATGAGCAGTTCTTC. Protein sequence: CASSPGSYNEQFF.

The chain employs TRBV3-1 (or the pseudogene TRBV3-2) and TRBJ2-1; D possibly corresponds to TRBD1 (5 bases). The CDR3 has 13 residues. Germline V gene sequence: CDR1 LGHDT, CDR2 YNNKEL (reference sequence). V was trimmed by 4 bases and J by 6 bases, leaving 10 bases between them. The CDR3 sequence: CASSLLTVNEQFF. For the CDR3, the DNA is TGTGCCAGCAGCCTATTGACAGTCAATGAGCAGTTCTTC.

The rearrangement uses TRBV5-1 and TRBJ1-1; no clear D gene. This CDR3 is 15 amino acids long. Trimming pared 4 bases from V and 2 bases from J, leaving 15 bases between. Germline CDR1 SGHRS, CDR2 YFSETQ. CDR3 coding DNA: TGCGCCAGCAGCCTCCAAAGGCAGGTTAACACTGAAGCTTTCTTT. Amino acid sequence: CASSLQRQVNTEAFF.

This clone was seen many times. This chain joins TRBV15 and TRBJ2-7, with TRBD2 identical over 7 bases. The CDR3 runs 13 residues. J gave up 3 bases and V 8 bases, and 7 bases lay outside the gene matches. From germline, CDR1 is LNHNV and CDR2 YYDKDF (reference sequence). CDR3 sequence (DNA): TGTGCCACCGGGAGGGGTCGCGTCTACGAGCAGTACTTC. It codes for CATGRGRVYEQYF. Full variable domain (remainder filled in from reference TRBV15 and TRBJ2-7): DAMVIQNPRYQVTQFGKPVTLSCSQTLNHNVMYWYQQKSSQAPKLLFHYYDKDFNNEADTPDNFQSRRPNTSFCFLDIRSPGLGDTAMYLCATGRGRVYEQYFGPGTRLTVT.

This clone was counted a few times. The chain has TRBV27 and TRBJ2-7, with 8 bases matching TRBD2. The ends lost 10 bases at V and 6 bases at J; junction bases unmatched: 20. The V gene's germline CDR1 is MNHEY and CDR2 SMNVEV (reference sequence). The CDR3 contains 16 residues. The CDR3 protein is CATTQGSGGPIGEQYF. Written as DNA, the CDR3 is TGTGCCACAACGCAGGGCAGCGGGGGACCAATTGGCGAGCAGTACTTC.

The chain is built from TRBV7-6 and TRBJ1-6; 7 nucleotides match TRBD1. Trimming took 5 bases from V and 6 from J; bases not matched to a gene: 7. Germline-derived CDR1 and CDR2 are SGHVS and FNYEAQ. CDR3 size: 15 residues. CDR3 sequence: CASSPEQGRNSPLHF. In DNA form, the CDR3 reads TGTGCCAGCAGCCCAGAACAGGGGCGTAATTCACCCCTCCACTTT.

V usage is TRBV19 and J usage is TRBJ2-1; 15 nucleotides agree with TRBD2. The CDR3 is 15 residues long. The ends lost 1 base at V and 9 bases at J; junction bases unmatched: 1. Germline V gives CDR1 LNHDA, CDR2 SQIVND (reference sequence). The CDR3 reads CASSIAGLAGGEQFF. DNA for the CDR3: TGTGCCAGTAGTATAGCGGGACTAGCGGGGGGTGAGCAGTTCTTC. Full variable domain (remainder filled in from reference TRBV19 and TRBJ2-1): DGGITQSPKYLFRKEGQNVTLSCEQNLNHDAMYWYRQDPGQGLRLIYYSQIVNDFQKGDIAEGYSVSREKKESFPLTVTSAQKNPTAFYLCASSIAGLAGGEQFFGPGTRLTVL.

The J gene is TRBJ1-2, the V gene TRBV4-2; 7 bases fit TRBD1. Trimming removed 0 bases from V and 4 bases from J; junction bases left unmatched: 2. CDR1 and CDR2 from the germline V gene are LGHNA and YNFKEQ. CDR3 length: 14 residues. Written as DNA, the CDR3 is TGTGCCAGCAGCCAAGAATGGGACAGCTATGGCTACACCTTC. Translating it yields CASSQEWDSYGYTF.

This chain uses TRBV10-3 with TRBJ2-5; TRBD1 matches at 9 bases. Germline trimming cut 2 bases from V and 2 bases from J; bases unmatched to any gene: 6. Per germline, CDR1 ENHRY and CDR2 SYGVKD. The CDR3 is made up of 16 amino acids. The chain's CDR3 is CAISESGQGSQETQYF. DNA of the CDR3: TGTGCCATCAGTGAGAGTGGACAGGGGTCTCAAGAGACCCAGTACTTC.

The rearrangement links TRBV2 to TRBJ1-5, with D uncertain. V was clipped by 3 bases and J by 1 base, with 7 bases between them. CDR1 and CDR2 from the germline V gene are SNHLY and FYNNEI. This CDR3 has 14 amino acids. The CDR3 spells CASSDPPSNQPQHF. The CDR3, as DNA: TGTGCCAGCAGTGATCCCCCAAGCAATCAGCCCCAGCATTTT.

This clone occurred a few times. V usage is TRBV9 and J usage is TRBJ2-7; 10 bases agree with TRBD1. Per the germline V gene, CDR1 is SGDLS and CDR2 is YYNGEE. The V gene end was trimmed by 1 base and the J gene end by 3 bases; junction bases not matched to a gene: 4. The CDR3 consists of 15 residues. The CDR3 DNA reads as TGTGCCAGCAGCGTAAGGGGACAGGGGATCTACGAGCAGTACTTC. This encodes CASSVRGQGIYEQYF.

This CDR3 reads CASSSGVKETQYF. The CDR3 bases are TGTGCCAGCAGCTCCGGGGTAAAAGAGACCCAGTACTTC. J is TRBJ2-5 and V is TRBV13; maybe TRBD2 (5 bases). Per the germline V gene, CDR1 is PRHDT and CDR2 is FYEKMQ (reference sequence). The CDR3 totals 13 residues. The V gene lost 4 bases and the J gene lost 3 bases, with 9 bases spanning the gap.

This rearrangement joins TRBV2 to TRBJ1-6; D gene uncertain. Per germline, CDR1 SNHLY and CDR2 FYNNEI. V dropped 8 bases and J dropped 8 bases, with 13 bases sitting between them. This CDR3 contains 13 residues. The CDR3 coding sequence is TGTGCCAGCCAGCGGGTAAGGGATTCACCCCTCCACTTT. Its protein product is CASQRVRDSPLHF.

This chain joins TRBV12-3 or TRBV12-4 and TRBJ1-2; the D is unclear. Trimming stripped 6 bases from V and 10 bases from J, with 18 bases between. CDR3 length: 13 amino acids. DNA for the CDR3: TGTGCCAGCAGCCCGACCCGGGAAACCTACTACACCTTC. It is translated as CASSPTRETYYTF.

This chain links TRBV4-2 with TRBJ2-1; the match to TRBD2 covers 10 bases. The CDR3 loop spans 16 amino acids. Looked up from germline, CDR1 is LGHNA and CDR2 is YNFKEQ. Trimming at V came to 0 bases and at J to 9 bases, leaving 8 bases not matched to a gene. CDR3 nucleotides: TGTGCCAGCAGCCAAGATCCAGTAGCGGGGGGATGTGAGCAGTTCTTC. This translates into CASSQDPVAGGCEQFF.